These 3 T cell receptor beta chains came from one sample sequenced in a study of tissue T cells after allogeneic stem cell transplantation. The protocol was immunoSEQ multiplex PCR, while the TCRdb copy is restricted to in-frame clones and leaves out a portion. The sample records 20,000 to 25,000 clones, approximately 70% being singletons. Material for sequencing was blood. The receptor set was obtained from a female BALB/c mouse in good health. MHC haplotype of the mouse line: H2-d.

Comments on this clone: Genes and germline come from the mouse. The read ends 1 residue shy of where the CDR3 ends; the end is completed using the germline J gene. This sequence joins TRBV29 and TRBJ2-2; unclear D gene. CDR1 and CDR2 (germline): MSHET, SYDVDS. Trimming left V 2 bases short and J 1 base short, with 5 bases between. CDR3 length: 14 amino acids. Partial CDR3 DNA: TGTGCTAGCAGTTTAGTGGGAAACACCGGGCAGCTCTAC. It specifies CASSLVGNTGQLY. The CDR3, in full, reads CASSLVGNTGQLYF.

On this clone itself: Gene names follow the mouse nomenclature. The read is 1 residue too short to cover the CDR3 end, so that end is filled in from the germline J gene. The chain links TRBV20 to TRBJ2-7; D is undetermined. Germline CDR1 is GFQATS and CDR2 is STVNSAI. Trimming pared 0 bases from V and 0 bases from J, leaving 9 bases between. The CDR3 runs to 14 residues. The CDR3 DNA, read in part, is TGTGGTGCTAGGGATCCCGGGAGCTCCTATGAACAGTAC. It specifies CGARDPGSSYEQY. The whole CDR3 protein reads CGARDPGSSYEQYF.

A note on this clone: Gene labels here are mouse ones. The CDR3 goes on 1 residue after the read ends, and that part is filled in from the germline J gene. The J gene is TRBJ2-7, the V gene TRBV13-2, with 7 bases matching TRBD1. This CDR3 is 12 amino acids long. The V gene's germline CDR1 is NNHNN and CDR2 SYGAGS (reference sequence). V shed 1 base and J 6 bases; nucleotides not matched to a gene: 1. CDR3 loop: CASGDTGVEQYF. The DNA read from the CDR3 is TGTGCCAGCGGTGATACAGGGGTTGAACAGTAC.